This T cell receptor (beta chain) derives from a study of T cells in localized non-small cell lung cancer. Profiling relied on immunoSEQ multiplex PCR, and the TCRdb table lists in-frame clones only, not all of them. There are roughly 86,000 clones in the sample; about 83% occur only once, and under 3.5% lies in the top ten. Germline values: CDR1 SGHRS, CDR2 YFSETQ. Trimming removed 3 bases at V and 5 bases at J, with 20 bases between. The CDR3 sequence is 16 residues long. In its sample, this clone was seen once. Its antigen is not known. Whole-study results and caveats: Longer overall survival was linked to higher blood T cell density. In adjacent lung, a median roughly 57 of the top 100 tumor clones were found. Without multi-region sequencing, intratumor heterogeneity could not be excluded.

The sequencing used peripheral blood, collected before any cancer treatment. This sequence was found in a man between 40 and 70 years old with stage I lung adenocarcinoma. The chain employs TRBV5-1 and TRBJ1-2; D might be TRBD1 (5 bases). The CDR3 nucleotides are TGCGCCAGCAGCTCGTCGTGGGACGCCGCTGCTTATGGCTACACCTTC. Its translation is CASSSSWDAAAYGYTF.